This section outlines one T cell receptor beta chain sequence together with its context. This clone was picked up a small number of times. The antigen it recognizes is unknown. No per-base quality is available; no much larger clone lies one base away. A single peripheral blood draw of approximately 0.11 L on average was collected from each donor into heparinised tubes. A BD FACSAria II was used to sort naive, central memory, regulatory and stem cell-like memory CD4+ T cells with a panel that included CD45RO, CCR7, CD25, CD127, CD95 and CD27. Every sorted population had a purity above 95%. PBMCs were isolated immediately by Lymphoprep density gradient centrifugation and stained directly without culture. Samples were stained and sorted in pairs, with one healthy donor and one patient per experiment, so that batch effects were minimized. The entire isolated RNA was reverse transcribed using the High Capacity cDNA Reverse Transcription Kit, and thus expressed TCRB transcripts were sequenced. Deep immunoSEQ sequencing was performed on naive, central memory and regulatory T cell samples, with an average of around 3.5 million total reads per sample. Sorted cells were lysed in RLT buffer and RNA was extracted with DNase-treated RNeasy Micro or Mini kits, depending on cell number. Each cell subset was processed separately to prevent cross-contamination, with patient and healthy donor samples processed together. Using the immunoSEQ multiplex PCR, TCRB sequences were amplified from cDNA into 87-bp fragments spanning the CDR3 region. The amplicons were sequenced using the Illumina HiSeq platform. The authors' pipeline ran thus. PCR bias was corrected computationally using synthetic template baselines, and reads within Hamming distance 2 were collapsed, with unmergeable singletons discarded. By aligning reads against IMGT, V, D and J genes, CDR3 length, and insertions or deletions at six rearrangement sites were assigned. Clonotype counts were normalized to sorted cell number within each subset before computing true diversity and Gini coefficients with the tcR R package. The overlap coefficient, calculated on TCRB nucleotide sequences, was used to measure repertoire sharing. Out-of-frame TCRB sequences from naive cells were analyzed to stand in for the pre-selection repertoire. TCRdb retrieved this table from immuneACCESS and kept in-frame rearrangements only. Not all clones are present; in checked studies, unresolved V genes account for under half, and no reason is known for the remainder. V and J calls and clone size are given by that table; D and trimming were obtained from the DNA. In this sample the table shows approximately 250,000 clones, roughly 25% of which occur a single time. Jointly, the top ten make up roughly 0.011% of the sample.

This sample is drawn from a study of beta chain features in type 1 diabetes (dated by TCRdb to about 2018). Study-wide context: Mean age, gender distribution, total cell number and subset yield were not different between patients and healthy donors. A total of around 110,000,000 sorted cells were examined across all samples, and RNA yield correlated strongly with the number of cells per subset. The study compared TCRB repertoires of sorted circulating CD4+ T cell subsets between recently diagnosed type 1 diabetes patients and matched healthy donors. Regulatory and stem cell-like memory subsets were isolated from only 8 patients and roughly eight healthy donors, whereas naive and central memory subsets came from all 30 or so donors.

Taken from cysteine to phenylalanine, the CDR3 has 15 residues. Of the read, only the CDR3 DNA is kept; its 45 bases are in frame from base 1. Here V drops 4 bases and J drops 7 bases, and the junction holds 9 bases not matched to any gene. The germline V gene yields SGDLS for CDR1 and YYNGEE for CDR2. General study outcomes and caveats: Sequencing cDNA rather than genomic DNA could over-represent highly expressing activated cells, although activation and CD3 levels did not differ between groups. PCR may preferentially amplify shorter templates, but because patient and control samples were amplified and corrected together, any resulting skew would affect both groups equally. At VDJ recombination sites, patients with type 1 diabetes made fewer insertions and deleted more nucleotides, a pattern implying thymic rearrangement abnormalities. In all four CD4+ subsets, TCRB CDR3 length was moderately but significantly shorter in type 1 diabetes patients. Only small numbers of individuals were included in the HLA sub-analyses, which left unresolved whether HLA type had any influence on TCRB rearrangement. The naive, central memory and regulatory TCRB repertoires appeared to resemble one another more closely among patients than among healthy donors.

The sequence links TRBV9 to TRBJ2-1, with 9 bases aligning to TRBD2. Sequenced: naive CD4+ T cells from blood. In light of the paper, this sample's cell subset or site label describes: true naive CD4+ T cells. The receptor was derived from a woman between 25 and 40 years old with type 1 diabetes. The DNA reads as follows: TGTGCCAGCAGCCTTAGCGGGAGAGTTGTGAATGAGCAGTTCTTC. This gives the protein CASSLSGRVVNEQFF.